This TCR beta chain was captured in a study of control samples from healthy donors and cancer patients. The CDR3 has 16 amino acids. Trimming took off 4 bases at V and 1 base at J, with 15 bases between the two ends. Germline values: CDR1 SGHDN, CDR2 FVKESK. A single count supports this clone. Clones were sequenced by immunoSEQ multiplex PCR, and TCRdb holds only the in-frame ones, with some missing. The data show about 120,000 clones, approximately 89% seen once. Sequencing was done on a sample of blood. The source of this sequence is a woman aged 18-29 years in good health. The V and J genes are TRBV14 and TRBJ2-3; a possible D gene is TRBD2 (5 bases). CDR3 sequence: CASSLNRARGTDTQYF. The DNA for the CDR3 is TGTGCCAGCAGCCTGAATAGGGCGCGGGGCACAGATACGCAGTATTTT.